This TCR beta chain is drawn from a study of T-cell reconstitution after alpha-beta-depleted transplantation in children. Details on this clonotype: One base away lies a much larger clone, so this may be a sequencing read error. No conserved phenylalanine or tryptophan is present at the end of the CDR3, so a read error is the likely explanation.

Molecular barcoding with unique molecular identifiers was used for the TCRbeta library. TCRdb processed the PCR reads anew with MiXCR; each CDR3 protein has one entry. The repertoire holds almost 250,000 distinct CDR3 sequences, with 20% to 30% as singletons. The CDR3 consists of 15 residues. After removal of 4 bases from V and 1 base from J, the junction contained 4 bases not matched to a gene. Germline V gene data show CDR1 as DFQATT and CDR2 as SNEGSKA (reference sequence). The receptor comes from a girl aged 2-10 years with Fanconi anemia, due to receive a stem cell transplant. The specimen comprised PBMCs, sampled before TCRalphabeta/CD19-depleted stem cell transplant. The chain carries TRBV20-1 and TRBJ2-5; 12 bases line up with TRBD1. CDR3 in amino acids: CSATGTGGLQETQYY. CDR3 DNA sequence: TGCAGTGCTACCGGGACAGGGGGCCTCCAAGAGACCCAGTACTAC.